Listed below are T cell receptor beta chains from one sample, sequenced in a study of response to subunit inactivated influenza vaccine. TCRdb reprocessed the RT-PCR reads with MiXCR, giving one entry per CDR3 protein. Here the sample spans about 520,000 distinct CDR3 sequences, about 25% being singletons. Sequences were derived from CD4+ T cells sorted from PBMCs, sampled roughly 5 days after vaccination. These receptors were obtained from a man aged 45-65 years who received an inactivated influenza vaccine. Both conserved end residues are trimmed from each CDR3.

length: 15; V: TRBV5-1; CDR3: ASSAQLAPTGTGELF
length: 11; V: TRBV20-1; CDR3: SDRAASGRVQY
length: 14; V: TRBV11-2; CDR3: ASSLGNVGSNYGYT
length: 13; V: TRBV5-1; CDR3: ASSLYVSAYNEQF
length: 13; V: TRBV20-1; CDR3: CARDSGRATYEQY
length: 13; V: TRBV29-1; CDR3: SVETSGRNINEQY
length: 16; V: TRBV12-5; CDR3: ASGLVVYGGASTDTQY
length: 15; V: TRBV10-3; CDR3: AISGLAGGLGTDTQY
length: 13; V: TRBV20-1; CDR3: SASGLAGNTGELF
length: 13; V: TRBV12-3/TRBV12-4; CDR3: ASSPRGSGPYGYT
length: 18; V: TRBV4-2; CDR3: ASSQETSGGPLGIADTQY
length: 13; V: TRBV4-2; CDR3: ASSQELAGVETQY
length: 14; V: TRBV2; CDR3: ASTPGLLSSYNEQF
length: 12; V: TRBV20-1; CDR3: SARVPGLVHEQY
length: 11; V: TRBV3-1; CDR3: ASSLDPGSPLH
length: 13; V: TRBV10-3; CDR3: AISESRTANYGYT
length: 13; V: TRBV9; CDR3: ASSVDSQGLRPQH
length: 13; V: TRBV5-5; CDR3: ASSKGQVANYGYT
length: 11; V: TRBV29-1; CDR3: SVRGRGTGELF
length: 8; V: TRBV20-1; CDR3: SVDSYEQY
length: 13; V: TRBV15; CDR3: ATSRALAGKETQY
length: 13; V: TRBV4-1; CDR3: ASSQRGVDAHEQY
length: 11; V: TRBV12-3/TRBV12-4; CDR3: ASSSGANQPQH
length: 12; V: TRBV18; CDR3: ASSRVPNTGELF
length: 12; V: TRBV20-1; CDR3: SARRQGRGYEQY
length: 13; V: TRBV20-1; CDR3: SAGRIYATNEKLF
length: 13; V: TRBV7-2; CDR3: ASSIEGAFNYGYT
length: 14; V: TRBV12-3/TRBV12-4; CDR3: ASRRRASGVNYGYT
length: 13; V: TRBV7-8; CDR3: ASSAFGSDTDTQY
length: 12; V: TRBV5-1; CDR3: ASSLVGEKDTQY
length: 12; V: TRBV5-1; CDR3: ASSLEGHLYEQY
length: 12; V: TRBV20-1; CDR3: SASQGGFYNEQF
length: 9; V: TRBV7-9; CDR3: ASGITDTQY
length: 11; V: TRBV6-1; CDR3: ASSARGYYGYT
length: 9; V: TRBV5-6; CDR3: ASSSVLGQF
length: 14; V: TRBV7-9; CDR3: ASSTGTSENTGELF
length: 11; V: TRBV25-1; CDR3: ASSRNSGYEQY
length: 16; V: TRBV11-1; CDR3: ASRPASGRAFRHNEQF
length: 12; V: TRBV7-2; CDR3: ASSSQGIRDEQY
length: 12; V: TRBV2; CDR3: ASTPSGGYNEQF
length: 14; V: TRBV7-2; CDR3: ASSSRLAGYSYEQY
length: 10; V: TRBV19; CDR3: ASRTQGGEQF
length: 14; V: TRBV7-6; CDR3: ASSLAAGGSNQPQH
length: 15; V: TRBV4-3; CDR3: ASSQDGQGSLYNEQF
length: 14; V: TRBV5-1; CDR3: ASGLQGASDTGELF
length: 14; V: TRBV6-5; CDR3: ASSYPTRQGVGEQF
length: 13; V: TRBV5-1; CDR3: ASSLSSGGTDTQY
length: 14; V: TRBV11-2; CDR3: ASSLDLVRGHYGYT
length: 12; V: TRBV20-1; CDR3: SAREEMAGRGYT
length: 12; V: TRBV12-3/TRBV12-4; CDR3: ASSLGGFAGELF
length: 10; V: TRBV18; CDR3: ASSRTGDEQF
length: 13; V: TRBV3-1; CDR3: ASSQDPTAIYGYT
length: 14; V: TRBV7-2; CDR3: ASSLVGSGGQETQY
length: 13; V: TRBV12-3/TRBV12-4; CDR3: ASSLTGVPNYEQY
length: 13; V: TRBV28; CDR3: ASSTTGTGRYEQY
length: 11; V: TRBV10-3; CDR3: ATTAGRELEQF
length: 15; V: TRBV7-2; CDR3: ASSLGMVGMVNTEAF
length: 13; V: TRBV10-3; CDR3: AISRTFASGNTIY
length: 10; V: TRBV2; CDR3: ASRLAGEEQY